Below, 17 T cell receptor beta chains from the same sample are listed, as sequenced in a study of blood T cells in healthy people across ages. It was with a sample-barcoded 5' primer and a J-beta primer mix that a second PCR of roughly 7 to 12 cycles was run. TCRdb itself ran the 5' RACE reads through MiXCR, one entry per CDR3 protein. The top ten hold around an eighth of the sample, which has approximately 880,000 distinct CDR3 sequences, about 44% seen once. The sequencing input was blood. These receptors originate from a man aged 25 to 40 in good health.

The genes are TRBV7-2 and TRBJ2-7; D remains ambiguous. V gave up 5 bases and J gave up 2 bases, with 13 bases separating them. Germline loops: CDR1 SGHTA, CDR2 FQGNSA. The CDR3 covers 14 residues. The CDR3 region is CASSQQTGAYEQYF. The CDR3 nucleotides read TGTGCCAGCAGCCAGCAGACTGGAGCCTACGAGCAGTACTTC.

Turning to this clonotype: At one end the junction does not follow the germline gene, possibly because of a read error. The chain employs TRBV7-2 and TRBJ2-1; 8 positions agree with TRBD2. Germline assignment: CDR1 SGHTA and CDR2 FQGNSA. The CDR3 spans 15 residues. The CDR3 nucleotides are TGTGCCGGCAGCACGAGTGGGGTTAGCGGGGATGAGCAGTTCTTC. This gives the protein CAGSTSGVSGDEQFF.

The V call is TRBV4-2, the J call TRBJ2-1; TRBD2 matches at 9 bases. Trimming took 0 bases from V and 4 from J; bases not matched to a gene: 4. CDR1 LGHNA and CDR2 YNFKEQ come from the germline V gene. The CDR3 sequence is 16 residues long. CDR3 in DNA: TGTGCCAGCAGCCAAGATGTAGCGGGGGAGTACAATGAGCAGTTCTTC. Residues: CASSQDVAGEYNEQFF.

The chain has TRBV7-3 and TRBJ2-1; 11 nucleotides align to TRBD2. J was trimmed by 10 bases and V by 2 bases; bases with no gene match: 10. CDR1 is SGHTA, CDR2 FQGTGA, per germline. The CDR3 runs 16 residues. This chain's CDR3 is CASSLFLAGGNYEQFF. The DNA for the CDR3 is TGTGCCAGCAGCTTATTCCTAGCGGGGGGCAACTACGAGCAGTTCTTC.

The V call is TRBV28, the J call TRBJ1-5; TRBD1 might be the D (6 bases). The CDR3 has 14 residues. From germline, CDR1 is MDHEN and CDR2 SYDVKM. Trimming cost V 7 bases and J 6 bases, with 16 bases left between them. The CDR3 protein is CASKESGDLQPQHF. Here the CDR3 DNA reads TGTGCCAGCAAAGAATCAGGGGATCTTCAGCCCCAGCATTTT.

The chain links TRBV7-6 to TRBJ2-1, with 7 bases aligning to TRBD2. Germline V lookup: CDR1 SGHVS, CDR2 FNYEAQ. This CDR3 has 15 residues. After removal of 8 bases from V and 0 bases from J, the junction contained 7 bases not matched to a gene. This chain's CDR3 is CASSGGSSSYNEQFF. The CDR3, as DNA: TGTGCCAGCTCGGGGGGATCCAGCTCCTACAATGAGCAGTTCTTC.

Concerning this clonotype itself: Being one base from a much bigger clone, this may be a read error. V gene TRBV5-1 combines with J gene TRBJ2-3; D unresolved. Germline lookup yields CDR1 SGHRS and CDR2 YFSETQ. V lost 10 bases and J lost 2, with 17 bases in between. CDR3 length equals 14 residues. The CDR3 sequence: CAAKDPAFTDTQYF. The CDR3 DNA sequence: TGCGCCGCCAAAGATCCGGCGTTCACAGATACGCAGTATTTT.

This chain joins TRBV27 and TRBJ1-4, with 7 bases aligning to TRBD1. V was clipped by 7 bases and J by 7 bases; unmatched bases: 12. The germline V gene has CDR1 MNHEY and CDR2 SMNVEV (reference sequence). The CDR3 has 15 residues. In DNA, the CDR3 is TGTGCCAGCACCACATCGGGACAGTCCGGTGAAAAACTGTTTTTT. Its protein is CASTTSGQSGEKLFF.

To note about this clonotype: Sequence at one end of the junction differs from germline and may be a read error. This chain uses TRBV7-2 with TRBJ1-1; D gene unclear. Germline CDR1 reads SGHTA; CDR2 reads FQGNSA. This CDR3 contains 13 residues. CDR3 nucleotides: TGTGCCAGCAGCGTAGCGGAAGGAGGTGAAGCTTTCTTT. It is translated as CASSVAEGGEAFF.

This clonotype was counted many times. The chain joins TRBV9 to TRBJ2-3; possible D gene TRBD1, 6 bases. The germline V gene has CDR1 SGDLS and CDR2 YYNGEE. The CDR3 totals 15 residues. V lost 4 bases, J lost 1 base, and 13 bases lay in between. The CDR3 DNA reads TGTGCCAGCAGCTCATACAGGGCGGGCACAGATACGCAGTATTTT. Protein sequence: CASSSYRAGTDTQYF.

At least ten counts were recorded for this clonotype. The chain has TRBV29-1 and TRBJ2-5, with 7 positions matching TRBD2. V dropped 3 bases and J dropped 5; count of bases not matched to a gene: 6. CDR3 length equals 13 residues. Germline values: CDR1 SQVTM, CDR2 ANQGSEA. CDR3 DNA sequence: TGCAGCGTTGATACTAGCGATCTGGAGACCCAGTACTTC. It yields the protein CSVDTSDLETQYF.

The CDR3 region has the DNA TGCGCCAGCAGCCCCTGGGTAGCGGGAGGCTACGAGCAGTACTTC. Residues: CASSPWVAGGYEQYF. V gene TRBV4-1 combines with J gene TRBJ2-7; 10 nucleotides agree with TRBD2. The ends lost 4 bases at V and 3 bases at J; junction bases unmatched: 6. This CDR3 is built from 15 residues. CDR1 and CDR2 (germline): MGHRA, YSYEKL.

To note about this clonotype: This clone may be a read error of a much larger clone one base away. The chain combines TRBV4-1 with TRBJ2-1; no reliable D call. The CDR3 extends over 17 amino acids. The germline CDR1 and CDR2 sequences are MGHRA and YSYEKL. Here the CDR3 DNA reads TGCGTCAGCAGCCAAGAATCGGGCCAGACAAGGTACAATGAGCAGTTCTTC. It is translated as CVSSQESGQTRYNEQFF.

CDR3 protein: CASSFRLTGSNEQYF. CDR3 sequence (DNA): TGTGCCAGCAGCTTCCGCTTGACAGGGTCGAATGAGCAGTACTTC. This chain uses TRBV11-3 with TRBJ2-5; 7 bases agree with TRBD1. Germline trimming cut 3 bases from V and 11 bases from J; bases unmatched to any gene: 15. The CDR3 is 15 amino acids. Germline CDR1 reads SGHNT; CDR2 reads YENEEA.

This clonotype was seen only a few times. This chain links TRBV6-2 or TRBV6-3 with TRBJ1-2; possible D gene TRBD1, 6 bases. Germline CDR1 reads MNHEY; CDR2 reads SVGEGT. V gave up 5 bases and J gave up 5 bases, with 15 bases separating them. This CDR3 comprises 14 residues. CDR3 protein: CASSQTTGTYGYTF. The CDR3 DNA follows: TGTGCCAGCAGTCAGACCACGGGGACATATGGCTACACCTTC.

This sequence joins TRBV6-5 and TRBJ2-1; 8 bases match TRBD2. The CDR3 spans 17 residues. CDR1 and CDR2 from the germline V gene are MNHEY and SVGAGI. Germline trimming cut 5 bases from V and 9 bases from J; bases unmatched to any gene: 18. CDR3 residues: CASSTRGGTNPSGEQFF. In nucleotides, the CDR3 is TGTGCCAGCAGTACTCGGGGGGGCACCAACCCTAGTGGTGAGCAGTTCTTC.

The chain links TRBV7-8 to TRBJ2-2; no clear D gene. The CDR3 has 17 residues. Germline V gene lookup returns CDR1 SGHVS and CDR2 FQNEAQ. Trimming pared 2 bases from V and 5 bases from J, leaving 18 bases between. CDR3 protein: CASSLKLGGRRTGELFF. In DNA form, the CDR3 reads TGTGCCAGCAGCTTAAAGCTAGGTGGCAGACGGACCGGGGAGCTGTTTTTT.